This TCR beta chain was recorded in a study of blood T cell repertoires in COVID-19. The germline gives CDR1 MDHEN, CDR2 SYDVKM. V lost 5 bases to trimming and J lost 3 bases, with 17 bases between them. The CDR3 is made up of 15 amino acids. TCRdb keeps only in-frame clones here, not all; method: immunoSEQ multiplex PCR. The repertoire holds 90,000 to 120,000 clones, with 90% to 95% as singletons. The chain combines TRBV28 with TRBJ2-7, with TRBD1 as a possible D gene (6 bases). This sequence was found in a human donor in a cohort sampled during active COVID-19. The sequencing input was peripheral blood. DNA for the CDR3: TGTGCCAGCAGTAGCCCGGGACATATATACTACGAGCAGTACTTC. This translates into CASSSPGHIYYEQYF. Supplemented by reference TRBV28 and TRBJ2-7, the full variable domain reads DVKVTQSSRYLVKRTGEKVFLECVQDMDHENMFWYRQDPGLGLRLIYFSYDVKMKEKGDIPEGYSVSREKKERFSLILESASTNQTSMYLCASSSPGHIYYEQYFGPGTRLTVT.